The 21 T cell receptor beta chains below come from one sample, sequenced in a study of OX40 agonist ivuxolimab in advanced cancers. The protocol used for the library was the immunoSEQ multiplex PCR assay. Entries here come from immuneACCESS through TCRdb and include only in-frame sequences with V and J called. Some clones fail to appear in such tables; in the studies checked, an unresolved V gene covers under half of the shortfall, and the cause of the remainder is unknown. The sample includes around 50,000 clones, with more than 70% observed a single time. The ten largest make up roughly 7.8% of the sample. The sample here was CD4+ or CD8+ T cells sorted from blood, taken in a trial of the OX40 agonist ivuxolimab. The source of these receptors is an adult with an advanced solid tumor such as melanoma, head and neck, liver or kidney cancer.

The chain is built from TRBV30 and TRBJ1-4; no clear D. The germline CDR1 and CDR2 sequences are GTSNPN and SVGIG (reference sequence). Trimming took off 2 bases at V and 3 bases at J, with 10 bases between the two ends. CDR3 size: 14 residues. CDR3 nucleotides: TGTGCCTGGAGTAGGGCAGATGCTAATGAAAAACTGTTTTTT. This translates into CAWSRADANEKLFF.

The rearrangement uses TRBV13 and TRBJ2-1; TRBD1 agrees at 10 bases. The CDR3 runs 16 residues. J was trimmed by 8 bases and V by 3 bases; bases with no gene match: 10. Per the germline V gene, CDR1 is PRHDT and CDR2 is FYEKMQ (reference sequence). The CDR3 DNA sequence: TGTGCCAGCAGCTTCCCGAAAGGACAGGGGGAATATGAGCAGTTCTTC. As protein: CASSFPKGQGEYEQFF.

The V and J genes are TRBV27 and TRBJ2-3, with unresolved D. V lost 6 bases, J lost 1 base, and 11 bases lay in between. The CDR3 length is 14 residues. CDR1 is MNHEY, CDR2 SMNVEV, per germline (reference sequence). CDR3 region: CASRFIAGTDTQYF. In DNA form, the CDR3 reads TGTGCCAGCAGATTTATCGCAGGCACAGATACGCAGTATTTT.

The chain recombines TRBV19 with TRBJ2-1, with TRBD1 matching 10 bases. Germline CDR1 reads LNHDA; CDR2 reads SQIVND (reference sequence). Germline trimming cut 6 bases from V and 7 bases from J; bases unmatched to any gene: 6. This CDR3 spans 14 amino acids. This CDR3 is CASSDRGLGNEQFF. DNA of the CDR3: TGTGCCAGTAGCGACAGGGGGCTGGGTAATGAGCAGTTCTTC.

The V and J genes are TRBV5-4 and TRBJ1-2, with TRBD1 as a possible D gene (5 bases). Trimming pared 4 bases from V and 5 bases from J, leaving 15 bases between. This CDR3 contains 14 residues. Germline CDR1 reads SGHNT; CDR2 reads YYREEE (reference sequence). In DNA, the CDR3 is TGTGCCAGCAGCCAAACCGGGACGGATTATGGCTACACCTTC. Its translation: CASSQTGTDYGYTF.

This clone was counted once. The chain combines TRBV5-1 with TRBJ1-6; the D is unclear. The CDR3 contains 14 residues. Trimming stripped 4 bases from V and 8 bases from J, with 13 bases between. The germline V gene encodes CDR1 SGHRS and CDR2 YFSETQ. Here the CDR3 DNA reads TGCGCCAGCAGCACCGACAAGCTATATTCACCCCTCCACTTT. Translation: CASSTDKLYSPLHF.

The rearrangement links TRBV5-5 to TRBJ2-2; the D gene is possibly TRBD2 (6 bases). From germline, CDR1 is SGHKS and CDR2 YYEKEE (reference sequence). The CDR3 length is 15 residues. V shed 4 bases and J shed 0 bases, with 10 bases lying between them. CDR3 in DNA: TGTGCCAGCAGCCGGGGACTTCCGAACACCGGGGAGCTGTTTTTT. Translated: CASSRGLPNTGELFF.

J is TRBJ2-5 and V is TRBV19; maybe TRBD2 (5 bases). CDR1 is LNHDA and CDR2 is SQIVND in the germline V gene (reference sequence). V lost 0 bases and J lost 2, with 16 bases in between. The CDR3 covers 17 residues. The CDR3 protein is CASSIDSRARIQETQYF. CDR3 nucleotides: TGTGCCAGTAGTATAGATTCGAGGGCCCGGATTCAAGAGACCCAGTACTTC.

This sequence joins TRBV6-6 and TRBJ1-5, with D unclear. Trimming stripped 6 bases from V and 6 bases from J, with 18 bases between. The germline V gene encodes CDR1 MNHNY and CDR2 SVGAGI (reference sequence). The CDR3 runs to 15 residues. The CDR3 sequence is CASSPGRGRRQPQHF. In nucleotides, the CDR3 is TGTGCCAGCAGCCCCGGGAGAGGGAGGCGTCAGCCCCAGCATTTT.

The chain links TRBV5-1 to TRBJ1-1, with D tentatively TRBD1 (6 bases). The CDR3 extends over 15 amino acids. CDR1 SGHRS and CDR2 YFSETQ come from the germline V gene. Trimming pared 5 bases from V and 3 bases from J, leaving 17 bases between. CDR3 nucleotides: TGCGCCAGCAGACCTCGACAGGCATGGGACACTGAAGCTTTCTTT. This encodes CASRPRQAWDTEAFF. Together with reference TRBV5-1 and TRBJ1-1, the CDR3 gives the full variable domain: KAGVTQTPRYLIKTRGQQVTLSCSPISGHRSVSWYQQTPGQGLQFLFEYFSETQRNKGNFPGRFSGRQFSNSRSEMNVSTLELGDSALYLCASRPRQAWDTEAFFGQGTRLTVV.

The chain joins TRBV19 to TRBJ2-2; 8 bases are shared with TRBD2. This CDR3 contains 15 residues. Germline CDR1 is LNHDA and CDR2 is SQIVND (reference sequence). Trimming cost V 5 bases and J 7 bases; bases outside gene matches: 9. CDR3 nucleotides: TGTGCCAGTAGTCGTAGCGGGATCTTGGTCGGGGAGCTGTTTTTT. Translated: CASSRSGILVGELFF.

The rearrangement links TRBV6-6 to TRBJ2-3, with a tentative D call TRBD1 (6 bases). The CDR3 loop spans 15 amino acids. Germline V gene lookup returns CDR1 MNHNY and CDR2 SVGAGI (reference sequence). Deletions cut 5 bases from V and 2 bases from J, with 14 bases between. CDR3 in amino acids: CASSLWGRVTDTQYF. The CDR3 DNA follows: TGTGCCAGCAGTCTTTGGGGGCGCGTCACAGATACGCAGTATTTT.

The V gene is TRBV27, the J gene TRBJ1-3; D is ambiguous. Germline assignment: CDR1 MNHEY and CDR2 SMNVEV (reference sequence). The CDR3 contains 15 residues. With 5 bases removed from V and 2 bases from J, the gap between germline ends came to 13 bases. The CDR3 region is CASSAMRMPGNTIYF. CDR3 bases: TGTGCCAGCAGTGCTATGAGAATGCCTGGAAACACCATATATTTT.

The genes are TRBV11-2 and TRBJ1-3, with no clear D. Germline CDR1 SGHAT, CDR2 FQNNGV. The CDR3 totals 12 residues. V lost 5 bases and J 9 bases, leaving 11 bases between the germline ends. CDR3 loop: CASSRMVATIYF. The CDR3 DNA is TGTGCCAGCAGCCGGATGGTGGCCACCATATATTTT.

V and J are TRBV4-1 and TRBJ1-2, with D possibly matching TRBD1 (5 bases). The CDR3 loop spans 15 amino acids. Trimming took off 4 bases at V and 0 bases at J, with 12 bases between the two ends. The germline V gene has CDR1 MGHRA and CDR2 YSYEKL. The CDR3 reads CASSRDSLANYGYTF. The CDR3 DNA reads as TGCGCCAGCAGCCGAGACAGTCTAGCTAACTATGGCTACACCTTC.

The chain carries TRBV6-1 and TRBJ1-2; D may be TRBD1 (6 bases). Per the germline V gene, CDR1 is MNHNS and CDR2 is SASEGT. V was pared by 2 bases and J by 8 bases, with 12 bases between. This CDR3 comprises 13 residues. The CDR3 region is CASSETGARGYTF. The CDR3 DNA is TGTGCCAGCAGTGAAACGGGGGCGCGAGGCTACACCTTC.

Points on this clone: Other DNA sequences in this sample translate to the same CDR3. The chain couples TRBV5-4 to TRBJ2-2; D is undetermined. This CDR3 comprises 15 residues. The V end lost 3 bases, the J end lost 0 bases, and 9 bases lay between the germline ends. Germline values: CDR1 SGHNT, CDR2 YYREEE (reference sequence). CDR3 sequence (DNA): TGTGCCAGCAGCTCTGAAATCGCGAACACCGGGGAGCTGTTTTTT. This codes for CASSSEIANTGELFF.

The V and J genes are TRBV11-3 and TRBJ2-7, with a possible D match to TRBD2 (6 bases). The CDR3 extends over 14 amino acids. V lost 5 bases and J lost 6, with 17 bases in between. Germline V lookup: CDR1 SGHNT, CDR2 YENEEA. CDR3: CASSPWGGIGEQYF. CDR3 sequence (DNA): TGTGCCAGCAGCCCCTGGGGCGGGATCGGCGAGCAGTACTTC.

The gene calls are TRBV10-1 and TRBJ2-2; 7 nucleotides align to TRBD1. The CDR3 runs 13 residues. Germline values: CDR1 WNHNN, CDR2 SYGVQD (reference sequence). J was trimmed by 5 bases and V by 6 bases; bases with no gene match: 3. CDR3 DNA sequence: TGCGCCAGCAGAGCAGGGGGAACCGGGGAGCTGTTTTTT. Amino acids: CASRAGGTGELFF.

The V gene is TRBV19, the J gene TRBJ1-5; no definite D call. V was cut by 1 base and J by 8 bases, with 15 bases left in between. CDR3 size: 15 residues. Germline V gene sequence: CDR1 LNHDA, CDR2 SQIVND (reference sequence). The CDR3 nucleotides read TGTGCCAGTAGTATAGGTCGGAACGGGCGGGAGCCCCAGCATTTT. It translates to CASSIGRNGREPQHF. The entire variable domain, with the rest obtained from reference TRBV19 and TRBJ1-5, is as follows: DGGITQSPKYLFRKEGQNVTLSCEQNLNHDAMYWYRQDPGQGLRLIYYSQIVNDFQKGDIAEGYSVSREKKESFPLTVTSAQKNPTAFYLCASSIGRNGREPQHFGDGTRLSIL.

This chain joins TRBV18 and TRBJ2-1; maybe TRBD2 (5 bases). CDR1 and CDR2 (germline): KGHSH, LQKENI. CDR3 length: 14 residues. V dropped 2 bases and J dropped 6 bases, with 11 bases sitting between them. The CDR3 spells CASSPGPSSNEQFF. The CDR3 DNA reads as TGTGCCAGCTCACCAGGTCCTAGCTCCAATGAGCAGTTCTTC.